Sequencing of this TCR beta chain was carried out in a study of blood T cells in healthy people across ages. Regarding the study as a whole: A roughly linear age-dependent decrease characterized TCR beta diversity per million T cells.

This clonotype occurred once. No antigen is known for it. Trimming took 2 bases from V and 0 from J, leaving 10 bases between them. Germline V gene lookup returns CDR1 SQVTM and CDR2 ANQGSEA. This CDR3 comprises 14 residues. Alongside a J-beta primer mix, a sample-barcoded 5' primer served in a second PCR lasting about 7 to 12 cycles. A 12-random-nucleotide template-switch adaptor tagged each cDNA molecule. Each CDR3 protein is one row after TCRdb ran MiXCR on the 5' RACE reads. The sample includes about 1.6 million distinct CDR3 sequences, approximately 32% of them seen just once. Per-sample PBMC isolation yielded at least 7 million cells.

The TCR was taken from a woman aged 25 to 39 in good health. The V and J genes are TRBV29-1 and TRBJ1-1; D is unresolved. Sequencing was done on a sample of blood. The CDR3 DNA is TGCAGCGTTGAATGGCAGCAACTGAACACTGAAGCTTTCTTT. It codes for CSVEWQQLNTEAFF.